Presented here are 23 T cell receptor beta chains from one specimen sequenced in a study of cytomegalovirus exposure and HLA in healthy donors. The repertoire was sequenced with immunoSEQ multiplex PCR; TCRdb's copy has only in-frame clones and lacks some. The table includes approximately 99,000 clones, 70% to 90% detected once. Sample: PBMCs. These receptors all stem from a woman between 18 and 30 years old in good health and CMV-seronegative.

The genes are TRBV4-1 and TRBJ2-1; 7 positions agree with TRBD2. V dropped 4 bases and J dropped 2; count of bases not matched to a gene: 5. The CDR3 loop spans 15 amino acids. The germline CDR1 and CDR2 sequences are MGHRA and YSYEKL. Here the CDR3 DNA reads TGCGCCAGCAGCCCAACTAGCGACCCCTACAATGAGCAGTTCTTC. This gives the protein CASSPTSDPYNEQFF.

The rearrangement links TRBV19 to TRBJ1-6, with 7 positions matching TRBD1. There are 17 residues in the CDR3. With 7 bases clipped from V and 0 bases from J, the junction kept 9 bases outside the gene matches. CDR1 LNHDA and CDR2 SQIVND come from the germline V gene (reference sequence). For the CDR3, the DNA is TGTGCCAGTACCAAGACAGGGACCAACTCCTATAATTCACCCCTCCACTTT. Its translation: CASTKTGTNSYNSPLHF.

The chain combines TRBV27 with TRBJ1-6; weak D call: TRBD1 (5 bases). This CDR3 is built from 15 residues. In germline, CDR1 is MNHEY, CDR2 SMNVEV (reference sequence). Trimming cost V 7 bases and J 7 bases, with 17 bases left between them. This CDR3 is CASTFRGVGNSPLHF. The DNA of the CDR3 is TGTGCCAGCACCTTCCGGGGGGTAGGGAATTCACCCCTCCACTTT.

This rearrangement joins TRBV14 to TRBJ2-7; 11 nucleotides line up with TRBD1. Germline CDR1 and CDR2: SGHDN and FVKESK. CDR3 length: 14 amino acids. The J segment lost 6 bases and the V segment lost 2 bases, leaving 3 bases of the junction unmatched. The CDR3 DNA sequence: TGTGCCAGCAGCCAAACGGGACAGGGGGGCGAGCAGTACTTC. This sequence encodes CASSQTGQGGEQYF.

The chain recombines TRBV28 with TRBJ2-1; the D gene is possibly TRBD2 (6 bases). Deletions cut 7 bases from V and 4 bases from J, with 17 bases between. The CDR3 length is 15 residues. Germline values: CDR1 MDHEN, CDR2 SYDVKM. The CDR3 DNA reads TGTGCCAGCACCGGGGCGGGGAACAGTTACAATGAGCAGTTCTTC. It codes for CASTGAGNSYNEQFF.

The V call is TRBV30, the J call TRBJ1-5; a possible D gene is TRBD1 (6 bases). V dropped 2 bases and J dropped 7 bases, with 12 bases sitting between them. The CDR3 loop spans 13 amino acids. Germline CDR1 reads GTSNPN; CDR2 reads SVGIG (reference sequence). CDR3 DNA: TGTGCCTGGAGTCTGCAGGGGCGGCAGCCCCAGCATTTT. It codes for CAWSLQGRQPQHF.

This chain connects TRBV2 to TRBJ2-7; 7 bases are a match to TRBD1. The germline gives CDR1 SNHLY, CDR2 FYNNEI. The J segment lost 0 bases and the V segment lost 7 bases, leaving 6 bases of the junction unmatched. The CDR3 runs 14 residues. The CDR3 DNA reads TGTGCCAGCAAAACTCGACAGGGCTCCTACGAGCAGTACTTC. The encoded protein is CASKTRQGSYEQYF.

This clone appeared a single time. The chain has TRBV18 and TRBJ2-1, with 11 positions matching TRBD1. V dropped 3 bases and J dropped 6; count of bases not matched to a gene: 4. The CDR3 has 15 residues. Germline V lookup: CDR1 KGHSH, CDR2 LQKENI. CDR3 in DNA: TGTGCCAGCTCACCGGGACAGGGGGTTTTCAATGAGCAGTTCTTC. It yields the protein CASSPGQGVFNEQFF.

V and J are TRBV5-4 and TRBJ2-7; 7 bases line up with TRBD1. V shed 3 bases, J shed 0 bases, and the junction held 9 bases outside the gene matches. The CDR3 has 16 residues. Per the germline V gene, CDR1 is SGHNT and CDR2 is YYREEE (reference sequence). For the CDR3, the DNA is TGTGCCAGCAGCTCGGGGCTCGGGACAGCCTCCTACGAGCAGTACTTC. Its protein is CASSSGLGTASYEQYF.

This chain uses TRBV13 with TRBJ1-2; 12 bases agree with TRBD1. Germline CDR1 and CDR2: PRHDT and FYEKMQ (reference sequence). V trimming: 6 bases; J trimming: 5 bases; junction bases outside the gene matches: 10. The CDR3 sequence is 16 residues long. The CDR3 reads CASRGGDRGQLYGYTF. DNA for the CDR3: TGTGCCAGCAGGGGGGGGGACAGGGGGCAATTATATGGCTACACCTTC.

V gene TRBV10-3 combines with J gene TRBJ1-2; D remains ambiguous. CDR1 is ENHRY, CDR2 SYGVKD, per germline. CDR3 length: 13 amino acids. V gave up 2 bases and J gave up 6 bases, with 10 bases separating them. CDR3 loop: CAISEAGSDGYTF. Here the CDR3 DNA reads TGTGCCATCAGTGAGGCGGGGAGCGATGGCTACACCTTC.

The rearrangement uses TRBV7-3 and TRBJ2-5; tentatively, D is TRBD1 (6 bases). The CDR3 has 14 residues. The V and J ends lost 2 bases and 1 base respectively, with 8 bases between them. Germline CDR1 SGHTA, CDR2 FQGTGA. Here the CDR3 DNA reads TGTGCCAGCAGCTTAGGGGGCCCCCAAGAGACCCAGTACTTC. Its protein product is CASSLGGPQETQYF.

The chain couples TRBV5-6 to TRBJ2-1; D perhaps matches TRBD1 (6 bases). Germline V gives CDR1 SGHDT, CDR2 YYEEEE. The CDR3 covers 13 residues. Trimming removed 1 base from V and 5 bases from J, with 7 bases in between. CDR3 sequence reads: CASSLWGHNEQFF. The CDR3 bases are TGTGCCAGCAGCTTGTGGGGGCACAATGAGCAGTTCTTC.

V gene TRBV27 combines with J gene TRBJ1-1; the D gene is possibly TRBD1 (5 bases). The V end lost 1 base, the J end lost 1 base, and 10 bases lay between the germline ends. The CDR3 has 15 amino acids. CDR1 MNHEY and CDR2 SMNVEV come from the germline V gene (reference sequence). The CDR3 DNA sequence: TGTGCCAGCAGTTTATGGCGGGGACCGAACACTGAAGCTTTCTTT. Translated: CASSLWRGPNTEAFF.

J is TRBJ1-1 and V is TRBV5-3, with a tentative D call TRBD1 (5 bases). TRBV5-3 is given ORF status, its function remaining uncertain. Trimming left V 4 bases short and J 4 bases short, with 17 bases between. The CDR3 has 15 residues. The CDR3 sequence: CARSHLTRGGTEAFF. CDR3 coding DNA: TGTGCCAGAAGCCATCTGACCCGGGGGGGCACTGAAGCTTTCTTT.

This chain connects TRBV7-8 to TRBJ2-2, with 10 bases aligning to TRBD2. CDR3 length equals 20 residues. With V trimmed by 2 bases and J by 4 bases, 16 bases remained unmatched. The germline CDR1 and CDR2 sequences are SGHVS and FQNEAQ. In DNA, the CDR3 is TGTGCCAGCAGCTTATTAGTACGGAAAAGCGGGGGGGCGGGCACCGGGGAGCTGTTTTTT. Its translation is CASSLLVRKSGGAGTGELFF.

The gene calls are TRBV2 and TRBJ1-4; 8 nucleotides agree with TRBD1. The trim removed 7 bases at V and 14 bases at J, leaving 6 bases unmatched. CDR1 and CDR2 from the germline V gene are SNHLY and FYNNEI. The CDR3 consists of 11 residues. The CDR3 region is CASIRQGWLFF. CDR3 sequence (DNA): TGTGCCAGCATACGACAGGGGTGGCTGTTTTTT.

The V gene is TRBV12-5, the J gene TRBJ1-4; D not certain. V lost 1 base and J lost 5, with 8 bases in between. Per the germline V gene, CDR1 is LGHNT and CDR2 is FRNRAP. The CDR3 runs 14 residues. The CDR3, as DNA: TGTGCTAGTGGTTTGGGGTCAGAAAATGAAAAACTGTTTTTT. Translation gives CASGLGSENEKLFF. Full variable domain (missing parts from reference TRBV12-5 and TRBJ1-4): DARVTQTPRHKVTEMGQEVTMRCQPILGHNTVFWYRQTMMQGLELLAYFRNRAPLDDSGMPKDRFSAEMPDATLATLKIQPSEPRDSAVYFCASGLGSENEKLFFGSGTQLSVL.

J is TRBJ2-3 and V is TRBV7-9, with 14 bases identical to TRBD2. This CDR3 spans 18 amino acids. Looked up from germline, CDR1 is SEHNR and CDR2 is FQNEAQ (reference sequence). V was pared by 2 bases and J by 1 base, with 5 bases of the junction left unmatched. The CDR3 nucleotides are TGTGCCAGCAGCTTATCGACTAGCGGGGGGGCCCGCACAGATACGCAGTATTTT. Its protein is CASSLSTSGGARTDTQYF.

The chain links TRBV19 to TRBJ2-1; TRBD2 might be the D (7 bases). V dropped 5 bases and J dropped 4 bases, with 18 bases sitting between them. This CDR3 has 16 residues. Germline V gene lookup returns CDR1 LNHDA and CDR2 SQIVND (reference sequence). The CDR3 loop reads CASSPRGAEPYNEQFF. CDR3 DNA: TGTGCCAGTAGTCCCCGGGGGGCGGAGCCATACAATGAGCAGTTCTTC.

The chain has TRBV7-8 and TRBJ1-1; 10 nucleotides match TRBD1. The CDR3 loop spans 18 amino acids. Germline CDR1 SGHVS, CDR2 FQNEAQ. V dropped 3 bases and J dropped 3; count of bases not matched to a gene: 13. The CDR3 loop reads CASSLERWDRGWDTEAFF. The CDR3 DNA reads TGTGCCAGCAGCTTGGAAAGATGGGACAGGGGTTGGGACACTGAAGCTTTCTTT.

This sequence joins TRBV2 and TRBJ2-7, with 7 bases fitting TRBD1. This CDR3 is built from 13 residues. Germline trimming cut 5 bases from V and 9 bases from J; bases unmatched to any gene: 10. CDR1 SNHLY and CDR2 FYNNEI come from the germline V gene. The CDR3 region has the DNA TGTGCCAGCAGTCAGGACAGGCTAGCAGGGCAGTACTTC. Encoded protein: CASSQDRLAGQYF.

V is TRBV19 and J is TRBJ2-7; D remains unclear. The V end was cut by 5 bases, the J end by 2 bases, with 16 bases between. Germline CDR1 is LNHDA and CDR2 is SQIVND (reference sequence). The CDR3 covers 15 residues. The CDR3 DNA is TGTGCCAGTAGTCGAGACTCCCCGGCCCCCTACGAGCAGTACTTC. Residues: CASSRDSPAPYEQYF.